One sample yielded the 19 T cell receptor beta chains listed below, sequenced in a study of PD-L1 blockade in urothelial cancer listed by TCRdb under 2017. The library was made by the immunoSEQ multiplex PCR assay. TCRdb took this table from immuneACCESS and kept in-frame rearrangements with V and J called. Such tables lack part of the clones; where checked against another copy, unresolved V genes explain under half of the gap, and the rest is unexplained. The sample includes 70,000 to 75,000 clones, with about 89% observed a single time. The biggest ten clones account for approximately 3.2% of the sample. The specimen was PBMCs, collected around atezolizumab (anti-PD-L1) treatment. The receptors were sampled from a man aged 60-69 years with urothelial cancer.

The chain employs TRBV5-1 and TRBJ2-5, with a possible D match to TRBD1 (6 bases). CDR1 and CDR2 (germline): SGHRS, YFSETQ. V was trimmed by 4 bases and J by 5 bases, leaving 12 bases between them. This CDR3 spans 13 amino acids. The CDR3 here is CASSLGQGETQYF. In nucleotides, the CDR3 is TGCGCCAGCAGCCTGGGCCAGGGGGAGACCCAGTACTTC.

This chain links TRBV5-1 with TRBJ2-3, with TRBD2 matching 10 bases. Looked up from germline, CDR1 is SGHRS and CDR2 is YFSETQ. The CDR3 totals 18 residues. V lost 3 bases, J lost 3 bases, and 13 bases stayed unmatched. The CDR3 DNA sequence: TGCGCCAGCAGCTCGCCGTGGGCTAGCGGGAGTATTACAGATACGCAGTATTTT. This sequence encodes CASSSPWASGSITDTQYF.

V and J are TRBV29-1 and TRBJ2-7; D is possibly TRBD2 (6 bases). CDR3 length: 11 amino acids. CDR1 is SQVTM, CDR2 ANQGSEA, per germline. V lost 3 bases to trimming and J lost 6 bases, with 9 bases between them. The DNA of the CDR3 is TGCAGCGTTGACGGAGGGTTCGAGCAGTACTTC. This codes for CSVDGGFEQYF.

This chain connects TRBV5-1 to TRBJ2-5, with D perhaps TRBD1 (6 bases). Germline CDR1 reads SGHRS; CDR2 reads YFSETQ. Trimming took 6 bases from V and 9 from J, leaving 21 bases between them. This CDR3 region has 14 residues. The CDR3 DNA follows: TGCGCCAGCACCCTCAGGACAGCTGCAGCGGCCCAGTACTTC. This gives the protein CASTLRTAAAAQYF. Looking up the rest from reference TRBV5-1 and TRBJ2-5 gives the full variable domain: KAGVTQTPRYLIKTRGQQVTLSCSPISGHRSVSWYQQTPGQGLQFLFEYFSETQRNKGNFPGRFSGRQFSNSRSEMNVSTLELGDSALYLCASTLRTAAAAQYFGPGTRLLVL.

V is TRBV27 and J is TRBJ1-1; 9 positions agree with TRBD1. This CDR3 spans 13 amino acids. Germline assignment: CDR1 MNHEY and CDR2 SMNVEV (reference sequence). J gave up 10 bases and V 5 bases, and 8 bases lay outside the gene matches. This CDR3 is CASSINRGQGAFF. For the CDR3, the DNA is TGTGCCAGCAGTATTAACAGGGGGCAAGGAGCTTTCTTT.

The chain joins TRBV15 to TRBJ1-1; TRBD1 matches 10 bases. After removal of 3 bases from V and 4 bases from J, the junction contained 2 bases not matched to a gene. Germline CDR1 is LNHNV and CDR2 is YYDKDF (reference sequence). The CDR3 runs 14 residues. The CDR3, as DNA: TGTGCCACCAGCAGGGACAGGGGGGGCACTGAAGCTTTCTTT. It encodes CATSRDRGGTEAFF.

The V call is TRBV6-4, the J call TRBJ2-3, with 7 positions matching TRBD2. Per germline, CDR1 MRHNA and CDR2 SNTAGT. The CDR3 is made up of 12 amino acids. Trimming at V came to 10 bases and at J to 7 bases, leaving 8 bases not matched to a gene. As DNA, the CDR3 is TGTGCCACCAGCGGGGACTTACATACGCAGTATTTT. Its translation is CATSGDLHTQYF.

The chain couples TRBV18 to TRBJ2-1; 7 bases are a match to TRBD1. This CDR3 region has 15 residues. Germline CDR1 KGHSH, CDR2 LQKENI. V was pared by 9 bases and J by 2 bases, with 10 bases of the junction left unmatched. CDR3 sequence reads: CASTGAKFPYNEQFF. In DNA form, the CDR3 reads TGTGCCAGTACAGGGGCAAAATTCCCCTACAATGAGCAGTTCTTC.

This chain joins TRBV5-4 and TRBJ2-3, with TRBD1 matching 7 bases. The CDR3 is made up of 15 amino acids. Trimming removed 4 bases from V and 6 bases from J; junction bases left unmatched: 11. CDR1 is SGHNT, CDR2 YYREEE, per germline (reference sequence). The CDR3 loop is CASSATGLGTDTQYF. The CDR3 DNA follows: TGTGCCAGCAGCGCGACAGGGCTGGGGACGGATACGCAGTATTTT.

V is TRBV6-5 and J is TRBJ2-7; 7 bases map to TRBD1. CDR1 is MNHEY, CDR2 SVGAGI, per germline. The CDR3 loop spans 15 amino acids. Unmatched junction bases numbered 2, after V lost 0 bases and J lost 0 bases. The CDR3 region is CASSYSTGSSYEQYF. CDR3 sequence (DNA): TGTGCCAGCAGTTACTCGACAGGGAGCTCCTACGAGCAGTACTTC.

This clone was observed a single time. The rearrangement joins TRBV7-9 to TRBJ2-1; a weak D match, TRBD2 (5 bases). V lost 1 base to trimming and J lost 6 bases, with 13 bases between them. CDR1 and CDR2 (germline): SEHNR, FQNEAQ (reference sequence). This CDR3 is built from 15 residues. The CDR3 nucleotides read TGTGCCAGCAGCTTAGAACTAGTTTTGGCCAATGAGCAGTTCTTC. It is translated as CASSLELVLANEQFF.

This chain connects TRBV6-1 to TRBJ2-5, with 12 bases that match TRBD2. Germline lookup yields CDR1 MNHNS and CDR2 SASEGT. This CDR3 is 14 amino acids long. V lost 10 bases to trimming and J lost 1 base; unmatched junction nucleotides: 4. The CDR3 here is CATVLAGGQETQYF. The CDR3 DNA is TGTGCCACCGTACTAGCGGGGGGCCAAGAGACCCAGTACTTC.

The chain recombines TRBV29-1 with TRBJ2-3, with 11 bases fitting TRBD2. Looked up from germline, CDR1 is SQVTM and CDR2 is ANQGSEA. V trimming: 2 bases; J trimming: 6 bases; junction bases outside the gene matches: 7. The CDR3 spans 15 residues. The CDR3 nucleotides are TGCAGCGTTGAATTAGCGGGGGGGACCCGGGATACGCAGTATTTT. This sequence encodes CSVELAGGTRDTQYF.

The V and J genes are TRBV6-5 and TRBJ2-7, with a weak D call TRBD1 (6 bases). Trimming stripped 2 bases from V and 2 bases from J, with 13 bases between. CDR3 length: 15 residues. Germline CDR1 MNHEY, CDR2 SVGAGI. CDR3 sequence: CASSYVQGPPYEQYF. DNA of the CDR3: TGTGCCAGCAGTTACGTTCAGGGGCCACCCTACGAGCAGTACTTC.

In nucleotides, the CDR3 is TGTGCCAGCAGCTTGAGGGAGGGGCTCCAAGAGACCCAGTACTTC. Encoded protein: CASSLREGLQETQYF. The chain combines TRBV7-9 with TRBJ2-5; 7 bases fit TRBD2. The length of the CDR3 is 15 residues. Looked up from germline, CDR1 is SEHNR and CDR2 is FQNEAQ (reference sequence). J lost 1 base, V lost 3 bases, and 5 bases had no gene match.

The chain has TRBV30 and TRBJ1-1, with D perhaps TRBD1 (5 bases). This CDR3 comprises 16 residues. V was clipped by 0 bases and J by 0 bases, with 14 bases between them. Germline V gives CDR1 GTSNPN, CDR2 SVGIG (reference sequence). The CDR3 reads CAWSVSYRIMNTEAFF. CDR3 in DNA: TGTGCCTGGAGTGTATCGTACAGGATAATGAACACTGAAGCTTTCTTT.

This clone was seen just once. This chain joins TRBV7-2 and TRBJ2-1; 11 bases align to TRBD2. With 5 bases clipped from V and 4 bases from J, the junction kept 7 bases outside the gene matches. This CDR3 is built from 16 residues. CDR1 is SGHTA and CDR2 is FQGNSA in the germline V gene. In nucleotides, the CDR3 is TGTGCCAGCAGCCGTTCGACTAGCGGGGTTTACAATGAGCAGTTCTTC. This translates into CASSRSTSGVYNEQFF.

The chain joins TRBV30 to TRBJ2-3; 8 bases map to TRBD2. The CDR3 runs to 15 residues. Germline V lookup: CDR1 GTSNPN, CDR2 SVGIG (reference sequence). V gave up 1 base and J gave up 2 bases; unmatched junction bases: 5. The CDR3 loop is CAWSGASGFTDTQYF. CDR3 DNA sequence: TGTGCCTGGAGTGGCGCTAGCGGGTTCACAGATACGCAGTATTTT.

This sequence joins TRBV6-6 and TRBJ1-2; D remains ambiguous. The CDR3 length is 12 residues. The ends were cut back, 5 bases at V and 4 bases at J, with 8 bases in the middle. Looked up from germline, CDR1 is MNHNY and CDR2 is SVGAGI (reference sequence). CDR3 in amino acids: CASSAIIYGYTF. In nucleotides, the CDR3 is TGTGCCAGCAGTGCTATAATCTATGGCTACACCTTC.